These T cell receptor beta chains were read from a single sample in a study of OX40 agonist ivuxolimab in advanced cancers. The assay was immunoSEQ multiplex PCR, and TCRdb's table has in-frame clones only and misses some. This sample has tens of thousands of clones; roughly 90% occur once, and the top ten carry 0.25% to 0.35%. This material consisted of CD4+ or CD8+ T cells sorted from blood, taken in a trial of the OX40 agonist ivuxolimab. All receptors derive from an adult with an advanced solid tumor such as melanoma, head and neck, liver or kidney cancer. Both conserved end residues are part of each CDR3. The size of a clone is reported for some rows only, either as once, few or many, or as a class for expanded clones.

>TRBJ2-3|-|TRBV5-1
CASRIAGGSTDTQYF
>TRBJ2-2|few|TRBV15
CATSVGSTAGELFF
>TRBJ2-7|-|TRBV7-2
CASSLGGTGAGREQYF
>TRBJ2-6|-|TRBV6-6
CASQRASGANVLTF
>TRBJ1-6|-|TRBV5-5
CASRDGGAFSYNSPLHF
>TRBJ2-1|-|TRBV12-5
CASGFLAGGHNEQFF
>TRBJ1-6|-|TRBV4-1
CASSQDWGFNSPLHF
>TRBJ2-7|-|TRBV2
CASSGWTGGVEQYF
>TRBJ1-1|-|TRBV6-1
CASSSGQVDTEAFF
>TRBJ2-2|-|TRBV14
CASSQETRSTGELFF
>TRBJ1-1|-|TRBV7-3
CASSRESNTEAFF
>TRBJ1-5|-|TRBV10-2
CASSESGSNQPQHF
>TRBJ1-6|-|TRBV7-2
CASSQGQVYNSPLHF
>TRBJ2-1|-|TRBV5-1
CASSLESSYNEQFF
>TRBJ1-1|-|TRBV11-3
CASSAHGQGEAFF
>TRBJ2-2|-|TRBV19
CASAGTANTGELFF
>TRBJ2-1|-|TRBV4-1
CASSQDGGASRFNEQFF
>TRBJ2-7|-|TRBV7-6
CASSLGFRHSSYEQYF
>TRBJ1-6|-|TRBV10-3
CAISESEGFSDSPLHF
>TRBJ1-6|-|TRBV4-1
CASSQDRVPNSPLHF
>TRBJ1-2|-|TRBV7-2
CARNLEANYGYTF
>TRBJ1-1|-|TRBV5-4
CASRAGAGGTEAFF
>TRBJ1-6|-|TRBV7-2
CASSLVGFQGLNSPLHF
>TRBJ1-5|-|TRBV10-1
CASSGGGMGNQPQHF
>TRBJ1-1|-|TRBV11-2
CASSLQILNTEAFF
>TRBJ2-7|-|TRBV5-8
CASSSPGGGVYEQYF
>TRBJ1-1|few|TRBV19
CASSSQGATEAFF
>TRBJ1-6|-|TRBV5-8
CASSFGNEGTPLHF
>TRBJ1-1|-|TRBV7-3
CASSLSSRSQAFF
>TRBJ2-1|-|TRBV7-7
CASSPGLPPNEQFF
>TRBJ1-1|-|TRBV19
CASSVYTEAFF
>TRBJ2-3|few|TRBV18
CASSPGTGWTDTQYF
>TRBJ1-1|-|TRBV6-5
CTSSSGTLSRTEAFF
>TRBJ2-5|-|TRBV19
CASTQGTAFQQETQYF
>TRBJ2-1|-|TRBV7-8
CASSLSRGASRDEQFF
>TRBJ2-7|-|TRBV28
CASSSGSRRYEQYF
>TRBJ2-5|-|TRBV5-1
CASSPDRGPASEETQYF
>TRBJ1-2|-|TRBV6-1
CASSEERGAYGYTF
>TRBJ2-2|-|TRBV7-9
CASSLYVAGLGELFF
>TRBJ1-2|once|TRBV11-2
CASSLGVGGGGYTF
>TRBJ1-4|-|TRBV7-9
CASSLTPIPKLTNEKLFF
>TRBJ1-6|-|TRBV11-2
CASSLRVRSSYNSPLHF
>TRBJ2-5|-|TRBV25-1
CASSELRQGRETQYF
>TRBJ1-5|-|TRBV6-5
CASRTTGIGNQPQHF
>TRBJ1-4|-|TRBV21-1
CASSARDPAREKLFF
>TRBJ1-4|-|TRBV15
CATSIDRAFNEKLFF
>TRBJ1-1|-|TRBV6-4
CASSTGTGLNTEAFF
>TRBJ2-1|-|TRBV6-1
CASSADQNEQFF
>TRBJ1-6|few|TRBV14
CASSLRTGNNSPLHF